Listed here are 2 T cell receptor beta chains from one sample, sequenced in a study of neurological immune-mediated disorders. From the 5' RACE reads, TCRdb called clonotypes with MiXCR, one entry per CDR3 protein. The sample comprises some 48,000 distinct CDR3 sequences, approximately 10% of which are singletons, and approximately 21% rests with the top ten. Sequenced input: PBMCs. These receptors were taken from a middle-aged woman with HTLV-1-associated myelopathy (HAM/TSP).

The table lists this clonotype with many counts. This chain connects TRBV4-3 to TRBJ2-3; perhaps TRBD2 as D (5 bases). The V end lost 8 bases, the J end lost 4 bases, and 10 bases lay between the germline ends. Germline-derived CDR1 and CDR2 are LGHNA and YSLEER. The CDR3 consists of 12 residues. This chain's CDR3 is CASRSGADTQYF. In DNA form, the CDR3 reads TGCGCCAGCCGTTCCGGGGCAGATACGCAGTATTTT.

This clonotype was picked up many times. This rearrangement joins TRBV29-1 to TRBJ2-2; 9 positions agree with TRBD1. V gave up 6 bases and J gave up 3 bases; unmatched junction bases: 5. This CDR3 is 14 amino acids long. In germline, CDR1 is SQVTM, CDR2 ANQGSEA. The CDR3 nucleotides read TGCAGCGTCGCAGACAGGGGGTACACCGGGGAGCTGTTTTTT. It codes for CSVADRGYTGELFF.